A single sample gave rise to the 15 T cell receptor delta chains below, sequenced in a study of γδ T cells in repeated Plasmodium falciparum infection. TCRdb reprocessed the multiplex PCR reads through CATT. The table lists 85,000 to 95,000 delta-chain clones, about 1.5% of them singletons, with just under 9% in the top ten. Gammadelta T cells were flow-sorted from PBMC into Vgamma9/Vdelta2+ and Vdelta2-negative populations for bulk analysis. Sequencing input: gamma-delta T cells from blood. The receptors here all came from a pool of human donors (malaria-infected and uninfected, not separated).

In this sample, this clone turned up a few times. Only one base separates this from a far larger clonotype, so it likely reflects a read error. Other DNA sequences in the sample encode the same CDR3. V usage is TRDV1 and J usage is TRDJ1; 8 bases are shared with TRDD3. TCRdb records no J gene; here it was assigned by comparing the DNA to germline. The CDR3 length is 26 residues. Germline V lookup: CDR1 TSWWSYY, CDR2 QGS. The J segment lost 0 bases and the V segment lost 0 bases, leaving 33 bases of the junction unmatched. In DNA form, the CDR3 reads TGTGCTCTTGGGGAACTGGGGAGGGGCCTTCCCACGCCCTGGGGGAGGAACCTGATGTACACCGATAAACTCATCTTT. Protein product: CALGELGRGLPTPWGRNLMYTDKLIF.

This clone came up a few times. A much larger clone is a single base away; this may be a read error. This specimen includes other DNA sequences encoding the same CDR3. The J gene is TRDJ1, the V gene TRDV1, with a tentative D call TRDD2 (6 bases). Per germline, CDR1 TSWWSYY and CDR2 QGS. CDR3 size: 17 residues. The CDR3 nucleotides are TGTGCTCTTGGGGTCATTTCCTATAGACAGTACACCGACAAACTCATCTTT. Protein product: CALGVISYRQYTDKLIF.

This clone came up a few times. A read error likely explains why the TCRdb protein, taken from a much larger clone, differs from this DNA's translation at residue 4; the protein shown is translated from the DNA. The chain's CDR3 is CACYTLPASRGRGETYTDKLIF. CDR3 DNA sequence: TGTGCCTGTTACACCCTTCCTGCCTCCCGGGGACGAGGCGAGACGTACACCGATAAACTCATCTTT. The chain carries TRDV2 and TRDJ1; 7 bases are shared with TRDD2. The J gene is absent in TCRdb and was assigned here via DNA matching to germline. The germline V gene has CDR1 GEAIGNYY and CDR2 EKD. The CDR3 is 22 residues long.

This clone was counted between two and nine times. This may be a read error: a much more frequent sequence differs by one nucleotide. The chain couples TRDV1 to TRDJ1, with D uncertain. Deletions cut 7 bases from V and 0 bases from J, with 27 bases between. This CDR3 is 19 amino acids long. The germline V gene has CDR1 TSWWSYY and CDR2 QGS. The CDR3 is CALARPLVGAIKNTDKLIF. The DNA for the CDR3 is TGTGCTCTTGCCCGGCCTCTGGTAGGTGCTATAAAGAACACCGATAAACTCATCTTT.

This clone came up a few times. TCRdb has a much larger clone's protein, which differs at residue 7 from the translation of this DNA, likely because of a read error; what is shown is the protein translated from the DNA. This chain connects TRDV1 to TRDJ1, with 13 bases that match TRDD3. No J segment appears in TCRdb, so it was assigned here by matching the sequence to germline. The junction had 20 bases not matched to a gene; V was cut back by 1 base and J by 0 bases. The length of the CDR3 is 23 residues. From germline, CDR1 is TSWWSYY and CDR2 QGS. In DNA, the CDR3 is TGTGCTCTTGGGGAACAGTCTTGTACTGGGGGATACGCTGATGTGCTGTACACCGATAAACTCATCTTT. It yields the protein CALGEQSCTGGYADVLYTDKLIF.

This clone has ten or more counts. At the DNA level, this CDR3 is encoded by other sequences in the same sample as well. V usage is TRAV29/DV5 and J usage is TRDJ1; D unresolved. CDR1 and CDR2 (germline): NSMFDY, ISSIKDK. This CDR3 has 12 residues. V was cut by 7 bases and J by 0 bases, with 10 bases left in between. DNA of the CDR3: TGTGCACCTCCCCTGTACACCGATAAACTCATCTTT. It yields the protein CAPPLYTDKLIF.

This clone was observed a few times. A single base is all that separates this from a far larger clone, so a read error is likely. The same CDR3 arises from other DNA sequences in this sample as well. V gene TRDV2 was called; the J gene was not; the D segment call TRDD3 is taken from the table without a DNA check. The germline V gene encodes CDR1 GEAIGNYY and CDR2 EKD. The CDR3 length is 16 residues. CDR3: CACDGLVGAYTDKLIF. The CDR3 coding sequence is TGTGCCTGTGACGGGTTAGTGGGGGCTTACACCGATAAGCTCATCTTT.

About this clone: The protein TCRdb lists belongs to a much larger clone and differs from this DNA's translation at residue 12, which points to a read error; the protein shown is made from the DNA. CDR3 protein: CALGELGHRGSHKLIF. CDR3 sequence (DNA): TGTGCTCTTGGGGAACTAGGACACCGGGGGAGCCATAAACTCATCTTT. The genes are TRDV1 and TRDJ1; D is possibly TRDD3 (6 bases). The J gene is absent in TCRdb and was assigned here via DNA matching to germline. CDR3 length: 16 residues. Per germline, CDR1 TSWWSYY and CDR2 QGS. V lost 0 bases and J lost 6, with 17 bases in between.

This clone was detected a few times. The amino acid sequence in TCRdb belongs to a much larger clone and departs from this DNA's translation at residue 14, likely a sequencing read error; the sequence shown is translated from the DNA. The chain's CDR3 is CACDLLAGGPYTDNLIF. In nucleotides, the CDR3 is TGTGCCTGTGACCTTCTCGCTGGGGGCCCGTACACCGATAACCTCATCTTT. The chain is built from TRDV2 and TRDJ1, with TRDD3 identical over 7 bases. CDR1 and CDR2 from the germline V gene are GEAIGNYY and EKD. The CDR3 is 17 amino acids.

Turning to this clone: This DNA translates differently at residue 12 from the TCRdb protein, which is that of a much larger clone; a read error is likely, and the protein shown is the DNA's own translation. This chain links TRDV2 with TRDJ3; a possible D gene is TRDD3 (5 bases). The J gene comes from matching the DNA to germline here; TCRdb lacks it. CDR3 length: 18 residues. Germline V gives CDR1 GEAIGNYY, CDR2 EKD. V was trimmed by 0 bases and J by 9 bases, leaving 20 bases between them. Here the CDR3 DNA reads TGTGCCTGTGACACCGTGTCCGGGGGTTCCCGGGGCACCCGACAGATGTTTTTC. Amino acid sequence: CACDTVSGGSRGTRQMFF.

In regard to this clone: A far larger clone is off by one base, so a read error is likely. This same CDR3 is encoded by further DNA sequences in the sample. The chain recombines TRDV1 with TRDJ1; TRDD3 agrees at 11 bases. The J gene, not given by TCRdb, was assigned here from a germline match of the nucleotide sequence. The J segment lost 4 bases and the V segment lost 0 bases, leaving 13 bases of the junction unmatched. Germline lookup yields CDR1 TSWWSYY and CDR2 QGS. The CDR3 runs 19 residues. This CDR3 reads CALGELGSWGIRDGDKLIF. The CDR3 nucleotides read TGTGCTCTTGGGGAACTGGGTTCTTGGGGGATACGGGACGGCGATAAACTCATCTTT.

This clone occurred many times. The J gene is TRDJ1, the V gene TRDV2; 12 nucleotides line up with TRDD3. The CDR3 loop spans 22 amino acids. With 2 bases clipped from V and 2 bases from J, the junction kept 23 bases outside the gene matches. The germline CDR1 and CDR2 sequences are GEAIGNYY and EKD. CDR3 residues: CACDRIPSYRVLGDTATDKLIF. CDR3 nucleotides: TGTGCCTGTGACAGAATCCCTTCCTACCGTGTACTGGGGGATACAGCGACCGATAAACTCATCTTT.

By frequency in the sample, this clone is medium-sized (0.01 to 0.1%). This chain uses TRDV2 with TRDJ3; 10 bases are a match to TRDD3. The trim removed 3 bases at V and 0 bases at J, leaving 10 bases unmatched. CDR1 is GEAIGNYY, CDR2 EKD, per germline. The CDR3 extends over 20 amino acids. The chain's CDR3 is CACDLLLGDASSWDTRQMFF. The DNA for the CDR3 is TGTGCCTGTGACCTCTTACTGGGGGATGCGAGCTCCTGGGACACCCGACAGATGTTTTTC.

This clone has more than one count but fewer than ten. TCRdb pairs this DNA with a much larger clone's protein that differs at residue 7, likely a read error; the protein shown was translated from the DNA. This CDR3 reads CALGALGLPNWGLNTDKLIF. In DNA form, the CDR3 reads TGTGCTCTTGGGGCTCTAGGGCTCCCAAACTGGGGGCTTAACACCGATAAACTCATCTTT. The rearrangement joins TRDV1 to TRDJ1; 8 bases match TRDD3. The J gene is not listed in TCRdb, so it was assigned here from a DNA match to germline. CDR3 length: 20 amino acids. With V trimmed by 4 bases and J by 0 bases, 19 bases remained unmatched. The germline V gene has CDR1 TSWWSYY and CDR2 QGS.

This clone was counted ten times or more. The J gene is TRDJ1, the V gene TRDV2; 8 nucleotides line up with TRDD3. V shed 0 bases, J shed 2 bases, and the junction held 10 bases outside the gene matches. This CDR3 spans 17 amino acids. Germline CDR1 reads GEAIGNYY; CDR2 reads EKD. The CDR3 nucleotides are TGTGCCTGTGACACCGCGTCTGGGGGACGAATTACCGATAAACTCATCTTT. It specifies CACDTASGGRITDKLIF.